This is a list of T cell receptor beta chains from one sample in a study of graft-versus-host responses after intestinal transplantation. Their antigen targets remain unknown. Sequencing used immunoSEQ multiplex PCR; TCRdb keeps in-frame clones, though not all of them. This sample has 99,000 or so clones, with more than 75% found just once. The sequencing used unstimulated CD4+ T cells sorted from spleen or lymph node cells, collected before intestinal transplant. The receptors come from a human donor who received an intestinal transplant. Both conserved end residues are part of each CDR3. D genes are given only for firm matches. Some rows mark clone size as missing; the rest say once, few, many or name a class of expanded clone.

d_gene,v_gene,abundance,j_gene,len,CDR3aa,CDR3nt
.,TRBV2,once,TRBJ2-3,15,CASSDLWGESDTQYF,TGTGCCAGCAGTGATCTGTGGGGAGAATCAGATACGCAGTATTTT
.,TRBV5-1,.,TRBJ2-7,16,CASSLGATASSYEQYF,TGCGCCAGCAGCTTGGGGGCCACGGCGAGCTCCTACGAGCAGTACTTC
.,TRBV6-6,.,TRBJ2-1,16,CASSYSGTSFGPEQFF,TGTGCCAGCAGTTACTCGGGTACGTCGTTCGGGCCTGAGCAGTTCTTC
.,TRBV10-3,once,TRBJ1-2,16,CAMTADPNPYNYGYTF,TGTGCCATGACAGCCGACCCGAATCCTTATAACTATGGCTACACCTTC
TRBD2,TRBV28,.,TRBJ2-1,14,CASTRTSRYNEQFF,TGTGCCAGCACCAGGACTAGCAGGTACAATGAGCAGTTCTTC
.,TRBV5-1,.,TRBJ1-5,14,CASSWGGGKEPQHF,TGCGCCAGCAGCTGGGGGGGAGGGAAGGAGCCCCAGCATTTT
.,TRBV20-1,.,TRBJ1-2,11,CSAFSYYGYTF,TGCAGTGCTTTCTCCTACTATGGCTACACCTTC
TRBD1,TRBV19,.,TRBJ2-5,16,CASSAYNRGRRETQYF,TGTGCCAGTAGTGCCTATAACAGGGGGCGCCGAGAGACCCAGTACTTC
.,TRBV28,.,TRBJ1-1,13,CASSLHMNTEAFF,TGTGCCAGCAGTTTGCACATGAACACTGAAGCTTTCTTT
.,TRBV5-4,.,TRBJ2-3,14,CASSWDLLTDTQYF,TGTGCCAGCAGCTGGGACCTACTCACAGATACGCAGTATTTT
.,TRBV5-6,.,TRBJ1-2,16,CASSLVGRETNYGYTF,TGTGCCAGCAGCTTGGTGGGCAGGGAGACTAACTATGGCTACACCTTC
.,TRBV27,.,TRBJ2-4,14,CASSQRLAKNIQYF,TGTGCCAGCAGTCAGCGGTTAGCCAAAAACATTCAGTACTTC
.,TRBV7-9,.,TRBJ2-7,18,CASSSYGGGGPVPYEQYF,TGTGCCAGCAGCTCCTACGGGGGTGGGGGCCCGGTCCCCTACGAGCAGTACTTC
.,TRBV7-9,.,TRBJ2-3,13,CASGFQRRDTQYF,TGTGCCAGCGGATTCCAAAGGAGAGATACGCAGTATTTT
TRBD1,TRBV7-9,.,TRBJ2-7,14,CASSRVESGGEQYF,TGTGCCAGCAGCCGAGTAGAGTCAGGGGGCGAGCAGTACTTC
TRBD2,TRBV27,.,TRBJ2-3,20,CASSPLRLAQPLWGTDTQYF,TGTGCCAGCAGCCCCCTTAGACTAGCTCAGCCCTTATGGGGCACAGATACGCAGTATTTT
TRBD1,TRBV9,.,TRBJ2-7,13,CASSGTGAYEQYF,TGTGCCAGCAGCGGGACAGGGGCCTACGAGCAGTACTTC
.,TRBV27,.,TRBJ1-5,14,CASSKGGSRQPQHF,TGTGCCAGCAGCAAGGGGGGGAGTCGACAGCCCCAGCATTTT
.,TRBV18,.,TRBJ1-2,15,CASSPEVGDAYGYTF,TGTGCCAGCTCACCAGAGGTGGGCGACGCCTATGGCTACACCTTC
.,TRBV11-2,few,TRBJ1-2,15,CASSLDGPTGYGYTF,TGTGCCAGCAGCCTGGACGGCCCCACGGGCTATGGCTACACCTTC
.,TRBV5-4,.,TRBJ2-7,13,CASSRGTDYEQYF,TGTGCCAGCAGCCGCGGGACAGACTACGAGCAGTACTTC
.,TRBV19,.,TRBJ1-6,14,CASSMLSYNSPLHF,TGTGCCAGTAGTATGCTAAGCTATAATTCACCCCTCCACTTT
.,TRBV7-9,.,TRBJ2-3,13,CASSRDSTDTQYF,TGTGCCAGCAGTCGGGACAGCACAGATACGCAGTATTTT
.,TRBV7-3,once,TRBJ2-2,14,CASSLAANTGELFF,TGTGCCAGCAGCTTAGCGGCGAACACCGGGGAGCTGTTTTTT
.,TRBV10-3,.,TRBJ2-7,13,CATLKGRGNEQYF,TGTGCCACACTAAAGGGACGGGGGAACGAGCAGTACTTC
.,TRBV30,once,TRBJ1-5,13,CAWSRDLRQPQHF,TGTGCCTGGAGTAGGGACCTGCGCCAGCCCCAGCATTTT
.,TRBV9,.,TRBJ2-2,14,CASSVAEGSGELFF,TGTGCCAGCAGCGTAGCTGAAGGGTCCGGGGAGCTGTTTTTT
.,TRBV9,.,TRBJ1-4,14,CASSPRTANEKLFF,TGTGCCAGCAGCCCCCGGACGGCTAATGAAAAACTGTTTTTT